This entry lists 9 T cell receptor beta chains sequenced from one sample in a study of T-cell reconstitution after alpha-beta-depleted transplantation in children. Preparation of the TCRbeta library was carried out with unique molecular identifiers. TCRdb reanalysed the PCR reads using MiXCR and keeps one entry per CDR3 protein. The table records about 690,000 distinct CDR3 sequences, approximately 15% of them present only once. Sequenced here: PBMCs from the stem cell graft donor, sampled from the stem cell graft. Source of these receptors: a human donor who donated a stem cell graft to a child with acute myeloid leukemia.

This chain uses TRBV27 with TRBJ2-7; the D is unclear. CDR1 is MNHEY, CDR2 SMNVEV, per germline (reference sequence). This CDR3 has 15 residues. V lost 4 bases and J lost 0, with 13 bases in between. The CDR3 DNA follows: TGTGCCAGCAGTTACCCTACCCGGCTCTCCTACGAGCAGTACGTC. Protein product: CASSYPTRLSYEQYV.

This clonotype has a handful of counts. CDR3 DNA: TGTGCCAGCAGCTGGGACAGGGGGACTGGGGCCAACGTCCTGACTTTC. It specifies CASSWDRGTGANVLTF. V and J are TRBV7-2 and TRBJ2-6, with TRBD1 matching over 11 bases. This CDR3 has 16 residues. Trimming took 4 bases from V and 2 from J; bases not matched to a gene: 1. Germline CDR1 and CDR2: SGHTA and FQGNSA.

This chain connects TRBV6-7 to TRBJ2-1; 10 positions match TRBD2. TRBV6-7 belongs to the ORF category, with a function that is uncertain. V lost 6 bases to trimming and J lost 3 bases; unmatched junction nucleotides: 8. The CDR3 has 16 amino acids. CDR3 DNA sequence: TGTGCCAGCAGCCCCCAGCGGGGGGGGGTCTACAATGAGCAGTTCTTC. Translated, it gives CASSPQRGGVYNEQFF.

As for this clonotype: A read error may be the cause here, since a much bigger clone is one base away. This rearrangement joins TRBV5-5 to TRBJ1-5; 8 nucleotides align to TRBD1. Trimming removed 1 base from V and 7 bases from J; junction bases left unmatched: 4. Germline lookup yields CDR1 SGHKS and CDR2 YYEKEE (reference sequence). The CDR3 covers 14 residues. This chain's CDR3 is CASSLRQGLQPQHF. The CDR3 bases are TGTGCCAGCAGCTTGCGACAGGGGTTACAGCCCCAGCATTTT.

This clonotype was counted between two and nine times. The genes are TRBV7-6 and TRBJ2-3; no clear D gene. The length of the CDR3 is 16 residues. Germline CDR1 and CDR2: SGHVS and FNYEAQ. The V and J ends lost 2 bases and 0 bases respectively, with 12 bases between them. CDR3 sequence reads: CASSLYGVYSTDTQYF. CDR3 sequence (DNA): TGTGCCAGCAGCTTATATGGCGTCTATAGCACAGATACGCAGTATTTT. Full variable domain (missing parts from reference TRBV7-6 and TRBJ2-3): GAGVSQSPRYKVTKRGQDVALRCDPISGHVSLYWYRQALGQGPEFLTYFNYEAQQDKSGLPNDRFSAERPEGSISTLTIQRTEQRDSAMYRCASSLYGVYSTDTQYFGPGTRLTVL.

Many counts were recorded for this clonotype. As DNA, the CDR3 is TGTGCCAGCAGCTTGGAGTCTCTAAACTACGAGCAGTACTTC. This sequence encodes CASSLESLNYEQYF. The chain couples TRBV5-6 to TRBJ2-7; D gene unclear. V lost 0 bases and J lost 3, with 10 bases in between. The CDR3 length is 14 residues. Germline V lookup: CDR1 SGHDT, CDR2 YYEEEE.

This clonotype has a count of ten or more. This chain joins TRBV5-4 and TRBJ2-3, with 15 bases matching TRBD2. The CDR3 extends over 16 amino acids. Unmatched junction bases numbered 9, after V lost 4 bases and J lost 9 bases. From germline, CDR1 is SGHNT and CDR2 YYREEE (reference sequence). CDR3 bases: TGTGCCAGCAGCCCTGGACTAGCGGGGGGGCAGGACACGCAGTATTTT. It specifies CASSPGLAGGQDTQYF.

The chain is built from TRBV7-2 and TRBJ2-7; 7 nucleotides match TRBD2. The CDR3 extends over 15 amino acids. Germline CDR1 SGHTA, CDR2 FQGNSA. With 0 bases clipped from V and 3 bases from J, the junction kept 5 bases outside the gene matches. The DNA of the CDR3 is TGTGCCAGCAGCTTAGCCGGGGGGAATTTCTACGAGCAGTACTTC. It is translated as CASSLAGGNFYEQYF.

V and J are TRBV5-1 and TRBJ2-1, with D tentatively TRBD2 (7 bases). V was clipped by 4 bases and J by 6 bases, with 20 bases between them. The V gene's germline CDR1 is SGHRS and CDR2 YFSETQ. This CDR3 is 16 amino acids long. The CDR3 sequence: CASSARRGGILNEQFF. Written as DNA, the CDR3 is TGCGCCAGCAGCGCCAGGAGGGGGGGGATCCTCAATGAGCAGTTCTTC.